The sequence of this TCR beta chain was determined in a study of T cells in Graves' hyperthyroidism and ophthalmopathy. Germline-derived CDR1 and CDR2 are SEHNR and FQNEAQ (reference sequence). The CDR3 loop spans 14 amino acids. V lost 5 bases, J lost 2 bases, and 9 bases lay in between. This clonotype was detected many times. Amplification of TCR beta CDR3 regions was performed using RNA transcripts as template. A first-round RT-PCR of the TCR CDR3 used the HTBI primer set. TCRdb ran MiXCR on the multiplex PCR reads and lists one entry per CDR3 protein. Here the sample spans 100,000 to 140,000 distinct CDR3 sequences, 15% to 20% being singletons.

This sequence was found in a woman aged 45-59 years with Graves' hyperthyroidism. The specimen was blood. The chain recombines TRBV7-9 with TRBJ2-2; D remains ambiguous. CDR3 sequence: CASSPGFNTGELFF. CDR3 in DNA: TGTGCCAGCAGCCCCGGATTCAACACCGGGGAGCTGTTTTTT. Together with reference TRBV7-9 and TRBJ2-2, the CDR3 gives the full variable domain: DTGVSQNPRHKITKRGQNVTFRCDPISEHNRLYWYRQTLGQGPEFLTYFQNEAQLEKSRLLSDRFSAERPKGSFSTLEIQRTEQGDSAMYLCASSPGFNTGELFFGEGSRLTVL.